This passage covers 9 T cell receptor beta chains from one sample sequenced in a study of shared clonotypes between healthy human individuals. Repertoires were generated with immunoSEQ multiplex PCR, while TCRdb's copy carries only in-frame clones and drops some. The sample holds a few million clones; just over 90% are singletons and the top ten take 0.39%. The sample taken for sequencing was naive CD4+ T cells from PBMCs. Subset indicated: CD45RA+ positively selected. The receptors here all came from a man in his late teens or twenties in good health. Some clones in this sample may be carry-over from other donors' samples.

The rearrangement links TRBV7-8 to TRBJ2-1; TRBD2 matches at 13 bases. The CDR3 runs to 17 residues. After removal of 5 bases from V and 4 bases from J, the junction contained 8 bases not matched to a gene. Germline V gives CDR1 SGHVS, CDR2 FQNEAQ. The CDR3 sequence is CASSRRTSGSIYNEQFF. CDR3 nucleotides: TGTGCCAGCAGCAGAAGGACTAGCGGGAGTATATACAATGAGCAGTTCTTC. Using reference TRBV7-8 and TRBJ2-1 for the parts outside the CDR3, the full variable domain is GAGVSQSPRYKVAKRGQDVALRCDPISGHVSLFWYQQALGQGPEFLTYFQNEAQLDKSGLPSDRFFAERPEGSVSTLKIQRTQQEDSAVYLCASSRRTSGSIYNEQFFGPGTRLTVL.

The V call is TRBV2, the J call TRBJ2-3; no reliable D call. This CDR3 is built from 12 residues. Deletions cut 8 bases from V and 0 bases from J, with 6 bases between. In germline, CDR1 is SNHLY, CDR2 FYNNEI. DNA for the CDR3: TGTGCCAGCCCGGATAGCACAGATACGCAGTATTTT. Its translation is CASPDSTDTQYF.

This rearrangement joins TRBV30 to TRBJ2-4; tentatively, D is TRBD1 (5 bases). CDR1 is GTSNPN, CDR2 SVGIG, per germline (reference sequence). Between the trimmed V and J ends, which lost 1 base and 4 bases, there was a span of 8 bases. The CDR3 sequence is 13 residues long. DNA of the CDR3: TGTGCCTGGAGTGGGCAGGGAAAAAACATTCAGTACTTC. Translation gives CAWSGQGKNIQYF.

This chain uses TRBV11-3 with TRBJ2-3; TRBD1 agrees at 8 bases. Losses at the gene ends were 5 bases for V and 5 bases for J; bases not matched to a gene: 12. The CDR3 runs to 16 residues. Germline CDR1 SGHNT, CDR2 YENEEA. The CDR3 loop is CASSRKRPTGGDTQYF. CDR3 nucleotides: TGTGCCAGCAGCCGAAAGCGACCCACAGGGGGAGATACGCAGTATTTT. Full variable domain (remainder filled in from reference TRBV11-3 and TRBJ2-3): EAGVVQSPRYKIIEKKQPVAFWCNPISGHNTLYWYLQNLGQGPELLIRYENEEAVDDSQLPKDRFSAERLKGVDSTLKIQPAELGDSAVYLCASSRKRPTGGDTQYFGPGTRLTVL.

As regards this clone: Other DNA sequences in the same sample also yield this CDR3. The rearrangement uses TRBV5-1 and TRBJ1-1; 7 bases are shared with TRBD1. Trimming took 0 bases from V and 3 from J; bases not matched to a gene: 2. Germline V gene data show CDR1 as SGHRS and CDR2 as YFSETQ. The CDR3 totals 14 residues. CDR3 loop: CASSLARGDTEAFF. The CDR3 DNA reads TGCGCCAGCAGCTTGGCCAGGGGGGACACTGAAGCTTTCTTT.

This CDR3 reads CASSLEGGHHYEQYF. Here the CDR3 DNA reads TGTGCCAGCAGCTTAGAGGGCGGTCACCACTACGAGCAGTACTTC. The gene calls are TRBV7-8 and TRBJ2-7; no clear D. The CDR3 contains 15 residues. The V gene's germline CDR1 is SGHVS and CDR2 FQNEAQ. Trimming took off 1 base at V and 3 bases at J, with 13 bases between the two ends. The full variable domain, its missing parts supplied by reference TRBV7-8 and TRBJ2-7, is GAGVSQSPRYKVAKRGQDVALRCDPISGHVSLFWYQQALGQGPEFLTYFQNEAQLDKSGLPSDRFFAERPEGSVSTLKIQRTQQEDSAVYLCASSLEGGHHYEQYFGPGTRLTVT.

The CDR3 loop reads CASSESGQGRYSPLHF. The DNA for the CDR3 is TGTGCCAGCAGTGAAAGCGGGCAGGGGAGGTATTCACCCCTCCACTTT. The rearrangement links TRBV25-1 to TRBJ1-6; D perhaps matches TRBD1 (6 bases). V was clipped by 2 bases and J by 8 bases, with 16 bases between them. Germline V gene data show CDR1 as MGHDK and CDR2 as SYGVNS. The CDR3 extends over 16 amino acids.

The chain employs TRBV7-2 and TRBJ2-7; no definite D call. Germline CDR1 reads SGHTA; CDR2 reads FQGNSA. This CDR3 has 14 residues. Trimming cost V 5 bases and J 2 bases, with 13 bases left between them. In DNA, the CDR3 is TGTGCCAGCAGCCTAGAGACTGATACCTACGAGCAGTACTTC. Its translation is CASSLETDTYEQYF. The full variable domain, with the rest looked up from reference TRBV7-2 and TRBJ2-7, is GAGVSQSPSNKVTEKGKDVELRCDPISGHTALYWYRQSLGQGLEFLIYFQGNSAPDKSGLPSDRFSAERTGGSVSTLTIQRTQQEDSAVYLCASSLETDTYEQYFGPGTRLTVT.

The rearrangement joins TRBV2 to TRBJ2-7; D assignment may be TRBD1 or TRBD2 (5 bases each). The V and J ends lost 4 bases and 2 bases respectively, with 12 bases between them. The germline CDR1 and CDR2 sequences are SNHLY and FYNNEI. The CDR3 has 14 amino acids. CDR3 region: CASSAGHLTYEQYF. DNA for the CDR3: TGTGCCAGCAGTGCGGGGCATCTGACCTACGAGCAGTACTTC.